The subject of this entry is one TCR beta chain. Trimming at V came to 2 bases and at J to 3 bases, leaving 6 bases not matched to a gene. The V gene's germline CDR1 is GTSNPN and CDR2 SVGIG (reference sequence). This CDR3 is 16 amino acids long. This specimen belongs to a study of blood T cell repertoires in COVID-19. Study information: From the United States, Italy and Spain came samples of acute and convalescent COVID-19.

Data came from immunoSEQ multiplex PCR; TCRdb stores just in-frame clones and leaves some out. This sample has over 110,000 clones, with nearly 85% found just once. This rearrangement joins TRBV30 to TRBJ2-1, with 11 bases identical to TRBD2. Sequences were obtained from PBMCs or T cells enriched from blood (not recorded which). The receptor comes from a man in his fifties in a cohort exposed to, infected with or recovered from COVID-19 (not recorded which). The CDR3: CAWSSATSGNYNEQFF. The CDR3 DNA reads TGTGCCTGGAGTTCCGCGACTAGCGGGAACTACAATGAGCAGTTCTTC.